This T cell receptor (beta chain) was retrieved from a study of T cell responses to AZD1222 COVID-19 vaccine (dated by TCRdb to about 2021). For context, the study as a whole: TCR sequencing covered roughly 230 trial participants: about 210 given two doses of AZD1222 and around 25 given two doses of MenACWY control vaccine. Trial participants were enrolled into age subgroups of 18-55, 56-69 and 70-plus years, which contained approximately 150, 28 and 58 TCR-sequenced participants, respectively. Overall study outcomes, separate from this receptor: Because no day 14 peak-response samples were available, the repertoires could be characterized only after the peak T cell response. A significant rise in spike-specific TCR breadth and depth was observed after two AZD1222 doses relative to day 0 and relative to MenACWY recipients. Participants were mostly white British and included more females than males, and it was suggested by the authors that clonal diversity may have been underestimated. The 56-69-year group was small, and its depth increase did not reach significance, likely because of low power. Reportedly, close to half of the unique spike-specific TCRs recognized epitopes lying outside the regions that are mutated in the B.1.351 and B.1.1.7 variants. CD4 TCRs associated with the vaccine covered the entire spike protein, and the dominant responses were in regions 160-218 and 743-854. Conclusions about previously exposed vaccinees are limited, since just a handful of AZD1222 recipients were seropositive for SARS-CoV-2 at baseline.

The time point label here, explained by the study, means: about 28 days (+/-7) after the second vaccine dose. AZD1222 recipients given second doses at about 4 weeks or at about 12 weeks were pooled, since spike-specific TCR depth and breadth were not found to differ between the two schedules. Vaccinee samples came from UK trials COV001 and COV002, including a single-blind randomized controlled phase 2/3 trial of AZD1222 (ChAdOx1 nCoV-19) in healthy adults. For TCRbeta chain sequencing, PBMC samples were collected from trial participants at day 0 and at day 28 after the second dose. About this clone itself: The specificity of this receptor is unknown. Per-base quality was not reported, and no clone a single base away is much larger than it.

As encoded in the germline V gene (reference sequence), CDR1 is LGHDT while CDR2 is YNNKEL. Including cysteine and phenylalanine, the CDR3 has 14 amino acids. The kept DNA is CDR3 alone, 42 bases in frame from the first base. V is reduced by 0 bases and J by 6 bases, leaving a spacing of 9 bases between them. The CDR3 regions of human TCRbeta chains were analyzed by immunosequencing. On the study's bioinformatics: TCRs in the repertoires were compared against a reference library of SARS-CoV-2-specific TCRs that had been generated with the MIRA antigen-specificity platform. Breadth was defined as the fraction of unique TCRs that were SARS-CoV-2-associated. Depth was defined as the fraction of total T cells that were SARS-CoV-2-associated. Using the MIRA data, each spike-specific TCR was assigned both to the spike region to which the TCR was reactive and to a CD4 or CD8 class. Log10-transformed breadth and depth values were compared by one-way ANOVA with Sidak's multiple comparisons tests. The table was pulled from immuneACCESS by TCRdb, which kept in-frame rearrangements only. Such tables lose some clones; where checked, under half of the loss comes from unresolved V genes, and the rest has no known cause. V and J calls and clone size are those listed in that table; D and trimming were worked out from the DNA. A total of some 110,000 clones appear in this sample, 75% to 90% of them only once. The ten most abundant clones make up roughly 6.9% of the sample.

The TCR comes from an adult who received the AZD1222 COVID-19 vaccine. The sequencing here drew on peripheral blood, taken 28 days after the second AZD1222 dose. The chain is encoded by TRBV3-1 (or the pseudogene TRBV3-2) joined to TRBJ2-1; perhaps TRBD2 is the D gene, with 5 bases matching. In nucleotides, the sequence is TGTGCCAGCAGCCAAGATGAGGGAAGCAATGAGCAGTTCTTC. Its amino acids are CASSQDEGSNEQFF.